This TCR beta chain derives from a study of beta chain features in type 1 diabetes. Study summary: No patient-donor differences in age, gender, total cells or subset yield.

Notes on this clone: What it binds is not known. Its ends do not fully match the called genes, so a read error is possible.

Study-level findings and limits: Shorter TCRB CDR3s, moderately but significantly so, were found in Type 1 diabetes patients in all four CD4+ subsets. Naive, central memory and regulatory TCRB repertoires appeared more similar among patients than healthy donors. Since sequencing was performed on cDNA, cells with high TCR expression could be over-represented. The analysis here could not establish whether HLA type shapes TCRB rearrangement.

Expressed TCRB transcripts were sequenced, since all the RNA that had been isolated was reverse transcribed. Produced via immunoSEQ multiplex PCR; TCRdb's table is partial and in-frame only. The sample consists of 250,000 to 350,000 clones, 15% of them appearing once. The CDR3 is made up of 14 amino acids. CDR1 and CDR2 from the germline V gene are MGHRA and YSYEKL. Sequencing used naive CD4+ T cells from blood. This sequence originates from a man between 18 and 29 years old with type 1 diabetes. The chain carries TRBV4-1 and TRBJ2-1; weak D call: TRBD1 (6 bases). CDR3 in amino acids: CASSQQTPGHPQVF. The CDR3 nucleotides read TGCGCCAGCAGCCAACAAACGCCGGGACACCCTCAGGTCTTC.